This T cell receptor beta chain is drawn from a study of blood T cell repertoires in COVID-19. Study overall: Sources were T cells, B-cell-depleted T cells, or PBMCs; the material itself was cDNA or gDNA.

Original processing methods: Scientists estimated how many nucleated cells there were by amplifying reference gene primers. Measured with immunoSEQ multiplex PCR; TCRdb has only the in-frame clones, and not every one. V and J calls and clone size come straight from that table; D and trimming were deduced from the DNA. The sample yields roughly 120,000 clones, more than 60% seen once. This clone showed up many times. This clonotype was obtained from a man between 65 and 85 years old with acute or convalescent COVID-19. The material sequenced was peripheral blood.

The CDR3 sequence: CASSKSDRGQSNQPQHF. The CDR3 DNA follows: TGTGCCAGCAGCAAATCCGACAGGGGGCAAAGCAATCAGCCCCAGCATTTT. The rearrangement joins TRBV21-1 to TRBJ1-5; TRBD1 is the table's D call, not checked against the DNA. TRBV21-1 is tagged as a pseudogene. The CDR3 is 17 amino acids.